This T cell receptor (beta chain) was captured in a study of cytomegalovirus exposure and HLA in healthy donors. 13 Jbeta primers and 60 Vbeta primers were used for the PCR. The assay was immunoSEQ multiplex PCR, and TCRdb's table has in-frame clones only and misses some. The sample lists 160,000 or so clones; approximately 80% were seen once. Study-level findings and limits: Cytomegalovirus association was listed for about 150 TCR beta chains. Later genetic work tied a missense DCLRE1C variant to beta-chain V and J trimming. As a later analysis revealed, most CMV-associated TCR beta chains appeared HLA-restricted.

For this clone: Its matching antigen is unknown.

CDR1 is SQVTM, CDR2 ANQGSEA, per germline. The J segment lost 0 bases and the V segment lost 6 bases, leaving 7 bases of the junction unmatched. The CDR3 has 15 amino acids. This chain joins TRBV29-1 and TRBJ1-3; 8 nucleotides line up with TRBD1. Material: PBMCs. The sequence was collected from a woman aged 45 to 65 in good health and CMV-seropositive. In DNA, the CDR3 is TGCAGCGTCGCCGGGACAGGAAGCTCTGGAAACACCATATATTTT. Translating gives CSVAGTGSSGNTIYF. The complete variable domain, with remaining parts taken from reference TRBV29-1 and TRBJ1-3, reads SAVISQKPSRDICQRGTSLTIQCQVDSQVTMMFWYRQQPGQSLTLIATANQGSEATYESGFVIDKFPISRPNLTFSTLTVSNMSPEDSSIYLCSVAGTGSSGNTIYFGEGSWLTVV.